This T cell receptor beta chain was captured by sequencing in a study of radiation and T cells in renal cell carcinoma. This CDR3 has 14 residues. The germline V and J ends were trimmed by 6 bases and 8 bases, with 19 bases remaining between them. CDR1 is MNHEY, CDR2 SVGAGI, per germline. Comments on this clone: As yet, its antigen is unknown.

Whole-study results and caveats: Pretreatment tumor biopsies were lacking, so baseline clonotypes are unknown.

Assay: immunoSEQ multiplex PCR; the TCRdb copy retains only in-frame clones and omits some. The repertoire holds roughly 92,000 clones, with about 79% as singletons. As for time point: blood 4 weeks post-SBRT, at nephrectomy. Indicated treatment: 15 Gy SBRT to primary tumor, nephrectomy 4 weeks later. Nephrectomy followed 15 Gy stereotactic body radiation by 4 weeks. The tumor was a clear cell renal cell carcinoma. The sample here was blood, taken from a patient whose treatment included radiotherapy and nephrectomy. The chain has TRBV6-5 and TRBJ1-2, with TRBD1 as a possible D gene (6 bases). The TCR comes from a man aged 60 to 69 with renal cell carcinoma. The CDR3 DNA reads as TGTGCCAGCAGATCCGGGACACTGAACGTCGGCTACACCTTC. Translation: CASRSGTLNVGYTF.